This TCR beta chain was captured in a study of shared clonotypes between healthy human individuals (dated by TCRdb to the early 2020s). General notes on the study: Two women and three men aged 18 to 49 years were included in the cohort. Blood TCR repertoires of four to six healthy adults were deeply sequenced to estimate repertoire size and the extent of clonotype sharing between individuals. Libraries were prepared and TCR repertoires were sequenced by different laboratories using diverse techniques, in order to increase sequencing depth and limit assay-specific biases. Between about 0.9 and 9 billion PBMCs per donor were obtained by leukapheresis.

The investigation overall reported the following: Pairwise subsampling indicated that sequencing depth was expected to affect the degree of clonotype sharing among donors. Sampling was restricted to blood, and TCR repertoires in tissue are likely to differ from TCR repertoires in blood. The small number of donors limited the genetic and exposure-history diversity represented.

The donors were healthy, HIV-negative adults with no recently reported acute infections or vaccinations. Every donor was a Caucasian adult living in Nashville, Tennessee, USA. In the unsorted samples, 87 million or so PBMCs were counted, and genomic DNA was extracted using the QIAamp DNA Blood Mini kit. After blood collection by leukapheresis, PBMCs were isolated using Ficoll-Histopaque density gradient centrifugation and then cryopreserved in the vapor phase of liquid nitrogen. As regards this clone: What this receptor recognizes is not known. Base qualities are not at hand, and no much larger clone is one base apart.

A distance of 23 bases separates the germline ends of V and J, which lose 4 bases and 7 bases respectively. CDR1 and CDR2 were assigned from the germline V gene as MGHRA and YSYEKL. Taken from cysteine to phenylalanine, the CDR3 has 16 residues. CDR3 DNA only is kept here, 48 bases in frame from base 1. Using the deep immunoSEQ assay, multiplex PCR amplified TCR CDR3 regions from genomic DNA. Extracted genomic DNA from each cell subset was spread evenly across all wells of several immunoSEQ 96-well plates, with each plate serving as a replicate. For unsorted PBMC, roughly 270 ng genomic DNA, equal to about 29,000 T cell genomes, was loaded into each replicate PCR. Ten immunoSEQ deep assay plates were used to sequence unsorted PBMC genomic DNA. The purified libraries were quantified using a Qubit 3.0 fluorometer, sized with a Bioanalyzer 2100, and then quantified again using the KAPA Library Quantification kit. A separate single-read 150-cycle Illumina NextSeq 550 flow cell was used to sequence each immunoSEQ 96-well plate. The study's processing was this. Because only junctional sequences without quality scores were contained in the immunoSEQ output, filtering matching that applied to full-length reads could not be performed. To assign V/J genes and CDR3, sequences were annotated against IMGT germline references using PyIR, a Python wrapper for IgBLAST v1.9. Reads with weak V/J assignments (E-value above 1e-6), missing CDR3, stop codons, out-of-frame junctions, or ambiguous translated residues were removed. V3J clonotypes were defined as sequences sharing an identical inferred V gene, J gene, and CDR3 amino acid sequence. To compute the percentage overlap between repertoires, the number of shared unique clonotypes was divided by the size of the smaller repertoire. Three approaches were used to assess repertoire richness: RTK rarefaction, the Chao1 estimator, and Recon v2.1 estimates of unobserved clonotypes. TCRdb re-hosts the immuneACCESS table, in-frame sequences only. Its copies lack some clones; in the studies checked, an unresolved V gene accounts for under half of them, and the cause for the rest is not known. V, J and clone size are those of that table, while D and trimming were read from the DNA. In this sample the table shows roughly 490,000 clones, 76% of which occur a single time. 10% to 15% of the sample belongs to the ten largest clones.

The rearranged chain carries TRBV4-1 and TRBJ2-7; the D segment cannot be called with confidence. The sequencing input was PBMCs. The TCR was taken from a woman in her forties in good health. Some clones in this sample may be carry-over from other donors' samples. The DNA sequence is TGCGCCAGCAGCCTCAATGGGAATAGCTTACCCTTAGAGCAGTACTTC. This codes for CASSLNGNSLPLEQYF.